This TCR beta chain emerged from a study of Ad26.COV2.S vaccination and SARS-CoV-2 variants. Study background: In the study, Ad26.COV2.S was injected intramuscularly once, or twice 56 days apart.

Study observations and caveats: Recipients of vaccine and of placebo showed similar breadth of their non-spike TCR repertoires.

Per germline, CDR1 LNHDA and CDR2 SQIVND (reference sequence). V dropped 3 bases and J dropped 5; count of bases not matched to a gene: 14. This CDR3 is built from 17 residues. This sample's treatment: roughly 20 received Ad26.COV2.S at low or high dose, single or two shots; 5 received placebo; per-sample allocation not given. Each sample was drawn 63 days after the first injection (of vaccine or placebo). The method was immunoSEQ multiplex PCR; TCRdb's version includes in-frame clones alone and lacks a portion of them. The sample lists 300,000 to 400,000 clones; approximately 85% were seen once. With respect to this clone: As yet, its antigen is unknown.

The TCR was taken from a person aged 18-65 years who received the Ad26.COV2.S COVID-19 vaccine or a placebo. The chain employs TRBV19 and TRBJ2-3; TRBD2 agrees at 7 bases. Sequenced here: peripheral blood, sampled in a trial of Ad26.COV2.S vaccine versus placebo. CDR3 sequence reads: CASSIQWEGFPQDTQYF. In DNA, the CDR3 is TGTGCCAGTAGTATTCAGTGGGAGGGTTTCCCCCAAGATACGCAGTATTTT.